This entry lists 2 T cell receptor beta chains sequenced from one sample in a study of cytomegalovirus exposure and HLA in healthy donors. The PCR had 60 Vbeta and 13 Jbeta primers. TCRdb's table, derived via immunoSEQ multiplex PCR, lists solely in-frame clones and lacks some. The sample records around 150,000 clones, 55% to 70% being singletons. The specimen sequenced was PBMCs. Receptors were obtained from a woman aged 55-69 years in good health and CMV-seropositive.

The CDR3 region has the DNA TGTGCCAGCAGTCCACTAGCGGGGGGAAGCACAGATACGCAGTATTTT. Translation: CASSPLAGGSTDTQYF. The chain links TRBV27 to TRBJ2-3; 12 bases line up with TRBD2. Germline V gives CDR1 MNHEY, CDR2 SMNVEV (reference sequence). V lost 5 bases, J lost 0 bases, and 3 bases stayed unmatched. The CDR3 length is 16 residues.

The chain joins TRBV28 to TRBJ2-2; no clear D. Germline V CDR1 and CDR2: MDHEN, SYDVKM. The V and J ends lost 3 bases and 6 bases respectively, with 17 bases between them. CDR3 length equals 16 residues. The CDR3 sequence is CASSFPQAAAAGELFF. As DNA, the CDR3 is TGTGCCAGCAGTTTCCCCCAGGCAGCTGCCGCCGGGGAGCTGTTTTTT.